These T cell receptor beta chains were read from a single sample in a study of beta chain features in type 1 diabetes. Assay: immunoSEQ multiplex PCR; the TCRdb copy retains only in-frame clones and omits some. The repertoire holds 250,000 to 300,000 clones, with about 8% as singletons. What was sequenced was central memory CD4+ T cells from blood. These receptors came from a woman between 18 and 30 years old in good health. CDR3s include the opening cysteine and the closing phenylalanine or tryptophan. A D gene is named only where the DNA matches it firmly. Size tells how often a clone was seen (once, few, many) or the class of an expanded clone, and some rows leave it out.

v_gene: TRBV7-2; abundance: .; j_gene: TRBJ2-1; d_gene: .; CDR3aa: CASSLAYTGAGLFF; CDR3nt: TGTGCCAGCAGCTTAGCTTACACGGGGGCCGGCCTGTTCTTC
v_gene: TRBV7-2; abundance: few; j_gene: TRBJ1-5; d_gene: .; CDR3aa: CASSLRGGQPQHF; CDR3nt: TGTGCCAGCAGCTTAAGAGGGGGTCAGCCCCAGCATTTT
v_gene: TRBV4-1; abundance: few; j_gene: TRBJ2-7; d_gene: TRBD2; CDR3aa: CASSQDRTSGRKQYF; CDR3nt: TGCGCCAGCAGCCAAGATAGGACTAGCGGGAGGAAGCAGTACTTC
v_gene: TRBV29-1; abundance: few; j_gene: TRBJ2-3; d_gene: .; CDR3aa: CSAGRDASTDTQYF; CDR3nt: TGCAGTGCTGGACGGGACGCTAGCACAGATACGCAGTATTTT
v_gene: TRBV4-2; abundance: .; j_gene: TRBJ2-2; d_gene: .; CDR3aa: CASLNREGTGELFF; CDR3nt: TGTGCCAGCCTCAACAGGGAGGGCACCGGGGAGCTGTTTTTT
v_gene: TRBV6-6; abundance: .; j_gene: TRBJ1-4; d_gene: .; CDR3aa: CASSDGSTGAEKLFF; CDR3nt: TGTGCCAGCAGTGACGGCTCGACAGGAGCGGAAAAACTGTTTTTT
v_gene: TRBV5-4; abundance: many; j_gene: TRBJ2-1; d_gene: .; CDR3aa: CASSLGGQGSYNEQFF; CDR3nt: TGTGCCAGCAGCTTGGGCGGCCAGGGGTCCTACAATGAGCAGTTCTTC
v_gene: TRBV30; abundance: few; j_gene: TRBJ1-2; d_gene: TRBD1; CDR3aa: CAGTGANNYGYTF; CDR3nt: TGTGCGGGGACAGGGGCAAATAACTATGGCTACACCTTC
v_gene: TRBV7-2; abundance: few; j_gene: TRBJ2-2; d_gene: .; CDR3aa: CASSQDSYNTGELFF; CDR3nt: TGTGCCAGCAGCCAGGACAGTTACAACACCGGGGAGCTGTTTTTT
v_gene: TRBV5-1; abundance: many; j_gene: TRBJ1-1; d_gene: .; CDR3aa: CASSFGQGHTEAFF; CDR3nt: TGCGCCAGCAGCTTCGGGCAGGGCCACACTGAAGCTTTCTTT
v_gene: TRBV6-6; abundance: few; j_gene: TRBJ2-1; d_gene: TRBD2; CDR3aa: CASMSGGAGGHNEQFF; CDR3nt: TGTGCCAGCATGTCTGGAGGAGCGGGGGGACACAATGAGCAGTTCTTC
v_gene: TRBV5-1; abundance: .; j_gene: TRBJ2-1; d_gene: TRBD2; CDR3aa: CASSSGTLAGGLNEQFF; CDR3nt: TGCGCCAGCAGCTCCGGCACTTTAGCGGGGGGCTTGAATGAGCAGTTCTTC
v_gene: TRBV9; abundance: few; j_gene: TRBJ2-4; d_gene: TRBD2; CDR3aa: CASSPRGSGGAETKNIQYF; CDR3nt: TGTGCCAGCAGCCCCCGGGGGAGCGGGGGGGCCGAGACCAAAAACATTCAGTACTTC
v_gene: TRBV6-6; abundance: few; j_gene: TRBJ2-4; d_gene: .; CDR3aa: CASSYVGTGNIQYF; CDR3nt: TGTGCCAGCAGTTACGTCGGGACGGGAAACATTCAGTACTTC
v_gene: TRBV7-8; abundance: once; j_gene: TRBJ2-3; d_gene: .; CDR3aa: CASSLPWTTPDTQYF; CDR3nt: TGTGCCAGCAGCTTACCTTGGACAACCCCAGATACGCAGTATTTT
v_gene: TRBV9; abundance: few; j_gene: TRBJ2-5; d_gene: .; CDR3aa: CASSADAGTPRETQYF; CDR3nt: TGTGCCAGCAGTGCCGATGCGGGCACCCCGAGAGAGACCCAGTACTTC
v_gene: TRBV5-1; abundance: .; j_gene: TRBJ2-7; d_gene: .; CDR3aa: CASSATGLRSYEQYF; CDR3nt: TGCGCCAGCAGCGCCACGGGACTCCGATCCTACGAGCAGTACTTC
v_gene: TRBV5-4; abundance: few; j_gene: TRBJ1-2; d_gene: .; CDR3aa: CASSSPRDPPYGYTF; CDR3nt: TGTGCCAGCAGCTCTCCCCGGGATCCGCCCTATGGCTACACCTTC
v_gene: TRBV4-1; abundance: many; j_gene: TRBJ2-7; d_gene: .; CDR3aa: CASSQGTPYEQYF; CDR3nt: TGCGCCAGCAGCCAAGGGACCCCTTACGAGCAGTACTTC
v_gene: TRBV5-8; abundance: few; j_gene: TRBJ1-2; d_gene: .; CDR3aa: CASSLVLDSSNYGYTF; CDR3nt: TGTGCCAGCAGCTTGGTGTTGGACAGCTCTAACTATGGCTACACCTTC
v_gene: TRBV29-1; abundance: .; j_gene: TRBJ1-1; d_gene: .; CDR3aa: CSVTRVGASNTEAFF; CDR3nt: TGCAGCGTTACCAGGGTTGGGGCGTCGAACACTGAAGCTTTCTTT
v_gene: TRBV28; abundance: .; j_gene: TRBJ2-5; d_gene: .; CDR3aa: CASTPPPDREETQYF; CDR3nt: TGTGCCAGCACTCCACCCCCGGACAGAGAAGAGACCCAGTACTTC
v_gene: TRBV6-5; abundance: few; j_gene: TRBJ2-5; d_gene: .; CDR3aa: CASGDWGQETQYF; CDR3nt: TGTGCCAGCGGGGACTGGGGACAAGAGACCCAGTACTTC
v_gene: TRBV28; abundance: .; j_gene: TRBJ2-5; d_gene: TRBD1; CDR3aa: CASSSTGGETQYF; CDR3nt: TGTGCCAGCAGTTCGACAGGGGGCGAGACCCAGTACTTC
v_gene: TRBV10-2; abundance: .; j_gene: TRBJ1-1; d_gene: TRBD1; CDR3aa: CASRDRGNTEAFF; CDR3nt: TGCGCCAGCAGGGACAGGGGGAACACTGAAGCTTTCTTT
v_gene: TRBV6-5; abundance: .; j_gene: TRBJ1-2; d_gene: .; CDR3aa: CASSYSITGVWGYTF; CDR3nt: TGTGCCAGCAGTTACTCGATAACGGGAGTGTGGGGCTACACCTTC
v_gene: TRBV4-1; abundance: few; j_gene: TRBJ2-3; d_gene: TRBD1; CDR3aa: CASSSRDRSLTDTQYF; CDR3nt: TGCGCCAGCAGCTCCCGGGACAGGAGCTTAACAGATACGCAGTATTTT
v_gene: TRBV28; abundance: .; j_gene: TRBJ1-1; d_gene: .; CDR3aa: CASSPRGYTEAFF; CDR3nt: TGTGCCAGCAGCCCAAGGGGGTACACTGAAGCTTTCTTT
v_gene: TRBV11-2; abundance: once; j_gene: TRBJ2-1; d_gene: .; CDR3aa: CASSLTQYPYNEQFF; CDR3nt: TGTGCCAGCAGCTTAACCCAGTACCCCTACAATGAGCAGTTCTTC
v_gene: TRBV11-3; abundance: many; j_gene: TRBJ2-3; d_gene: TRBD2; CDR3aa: CASSPGTSGGALDTQYF; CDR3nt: TGTGCCAGCAGCCCAGGGACTAGCGGGGGGGCCTTGGATACGCAGTATTTT
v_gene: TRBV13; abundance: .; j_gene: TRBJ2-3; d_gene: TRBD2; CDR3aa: CASSLRLAGVSDTQYF; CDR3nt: TGTGCCAGCAGCCTACGACTAGCGGGGGTGTCAGATACGCAGTATTTT
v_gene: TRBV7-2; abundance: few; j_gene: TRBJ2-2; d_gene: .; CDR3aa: CASTPDLVYGELFF; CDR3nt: TGTGCCAGCACCCCCGATCTAGTTTACGGGGAGCTGTTTTTT
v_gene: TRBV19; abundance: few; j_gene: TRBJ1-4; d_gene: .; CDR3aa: CATSRVRKLFF; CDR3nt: TGTGCCACCAGTAGAGTCCGGAAACTGTTTTTT
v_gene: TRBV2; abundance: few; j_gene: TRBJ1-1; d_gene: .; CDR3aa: CASSRIAPEAFF; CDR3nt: TGTGCCAGCAGCCGCATTGCCCCTGAAGCTTTCTTT
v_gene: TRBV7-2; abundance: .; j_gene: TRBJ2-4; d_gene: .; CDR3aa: CASSLGSLGKNIQYF; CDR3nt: TGTGCCAGCAGCTTAGGGAGTCTGGGCAAAAACATTCAGTACTTC
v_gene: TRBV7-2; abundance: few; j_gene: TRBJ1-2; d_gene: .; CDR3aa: CASSLEGGYTF; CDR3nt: TGTGCCAGCAGCTTAGAGGGAGGCTACACCTTC
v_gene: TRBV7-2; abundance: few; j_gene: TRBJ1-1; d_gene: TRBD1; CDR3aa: CASSSDRGMGTEAFF; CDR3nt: TGTGCCAGCAGCTCGGACAGGGGGATGGGGACTGAAGCTTTCTTT
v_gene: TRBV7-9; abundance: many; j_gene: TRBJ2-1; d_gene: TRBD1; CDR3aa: CASSLVGTDNEQFF; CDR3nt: TGTGCCAGCAGTTTAGTCGGGACAGACAATGAGCAGTTCTTC
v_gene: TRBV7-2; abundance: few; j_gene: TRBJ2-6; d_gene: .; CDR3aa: CASSPGLSGANVLTF; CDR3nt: TGTGCCAGCAGCCCCGGACTCTCTGGGGCCAACGTCCTGACTTTC